A selection of T cell receptor beta chains follows, all from one sample in a study of shared clonotypes between healthy human individuals. TCRdb's copy holds only in-frame clones and misses some; the assay was immunoSEQ multiplex PCR. The repertoire includes millions of clones, around 94% of them detected once, and around 0.14% sits in the top ten. The sample consisted of naive CD4+ T cells sorted from blood. These receptors originate from a man aged 18 to 35 in good health. Each CDR3 is given with its conserved first and last residue. The D gene is left open where the match is weak. Some rows have no size entry. The others give once, few or many, or a class for an expanded clone.

clone_size: -
j_call: TRBJ2-2
d_call: -
v_call: TRBV10-2
cdr3_aa: CASSVWGTGELFF
cdr3_nt: TGCGCCAGCAGTGTGTGGGGTACCGGGGAGCTGTTTTTT

clone_size: -
j_call: TRBJ1-3
d_call: TRBD1
v_call: TRBV6-6
cdr3_aa: CASSGDRGSVTIYF
cdr3_nt: TGTGCCAGCAGCGGGGACAGGGGGTCGGTCACCATATATTTT

clone_size: -
j_call: TRBJ2-3
d_call: TRBD2
v_call: TRBV10-1
cdr3_aa: CASSGGRGGPADTQYF
cdr3_nt: TGCGCCAGCAGTGGCGGCCGCGGGGGGCCTGCAGATACGCAGTATTTT

clone_size: -
j_call: TRBJ2-1
d_call: -
v_call: TRBV6-1
cdr3_aa: CASSEVVSREFF
cdr3_nt: TGTGCCAGCAGTGAAGTGGTTAGTAGGGAGTTCTTC

clone_size: -
j_call: TRBJ1-2
d_call: -
v_call: TRBV27
cdr3_aa: CASSSRGRDGYTF
cdr3_nt: TGTGCCAGCAGTTCCCGCGGTCGTGATGGCTACACCTTC

clone_size: -
j_call: TRBJ2-1
d_call: -
v_call: TRBV11-2
cdr3_aa: CASSYPGTHNEQFF
cdr3_nt: TGTGCCAGCAGCTACCCCGGGACCCACAATGAGCAGTTCTTC

clone_size: -
j_call: TRBJ2-7
d_call: -
v_call: TRBV19
cdr3_aa: CASSTSGVGNYEQYF
cdr3_nt: TGTGCCAGTAGTACCAGCGGAGTCGGGAACTACGAGCAGTACTTC

clone_size: -
j_call: TRBJ1-2
d_call: TRBD1
v_call: TRBV9
cdr3_aa: CASSGSGQGAQDHYGYTF
cdr3_nt: TGTGCCAGCAGCGGGTCGGGACAGGGGGCACAGGATCACTATGGCTACACCTTC

clone_size: -
j_call: TRBJ2-3
d_call: TRBD2
v_call: TRBV2
cdr3_aa: CASSETSGTDTQYF
cdr3_nt: TGTGCCAGCAGTGAGACTAGCGGCACAGATACGCAGTATTTT

clone_size: -
j_call: TRBJ1-3
d_call: -
v_call: TRBV15
cdr3_aa: CATSLSGNTIYF
cdr3_nt: TGTGCCACCAGCCTGTCCGGAAACACCATATATTTT

clone_size: -
j_call: TRBJ1-6
d_call: -
v_call: TRBV10-3
cdr3_aa: CALRAGGTNSPLHF
cdr3_nt: TGTGCGCTAAGGGCGGGGGGTACGAATTCACCCCTCCACTTT

clone_size: -
j_call: TRBJ2-7
d_call: TRBD2
v_call: TRBV2
cdr3_aa: CASRPLESGTPYEQYF
cdr3_nt: TGTGCCAGCAGGCCGTTAGAAAGCGGGACCCCGTACGAGCAGTACTTC

clone_size: -
j_call: TRBJ2-3
d_call: TRBD2
v_call: TRBV5-4
cdr3_aa: CASSSPGLAGFTDTQYF
cdr3_nt: TGTGCCAGCAGCTCCCCCGGACTAGCGGGTTTCACAGATACGCAGTATTTT

clone_size: -
j_call: TRBJ2-7
d_call: -
v_call: TRBV5-1
cdr3_aa: CASSLRGDAGYEQYF
cdr3_nt: TGCGCCAGCAGCTTAAGGGGGGATGCGGGATACGAGCAGTACTTC

clone_size: -
j_call: TRBJ1-3
d_call: -
v_call: TRBV11-1
cdr3_aa: CASSSGLLRSGNTIYF
cdr3_nt: TGTGCCAGCAGCTCGGGTCTTTTACGCTCTGGAAACACCATATATTTT

clone_size: -
j_call: TRBJ1-1
d_call: -
v_call: TRBV7-9
cdr3_aa: CASSFSIRDSGAFF
cdr3_nt: TGTGCCAGCAGCTTTAGTATACGGGATTCAGGAGCTTTCTTT

clone_size: -
j_call: TRBJ1-2
d_call: -
v_call: TRBV19
cdr3_aa: CASSLGGYYGYTF
cdr3_nt: TGTGCCAGTAGCCTGGGGGGGTACTATGGCTACACCTTC

clone_size: once
j_call: TRBJ2-1
d_call: -
v_call: TRBV28
cdr3_aa: CASSWAGSSYNEQFF
cdr3_nt: TGTGCCAGCAGTTGGGCAGGGAGCTCCTACAATGAGCAGTTCTTC

clone_size: -
j_call: TRBJ1-5
d_call: TRBD1
v_call: TRBV5-6
cdr3_aa: CASSFDRGNQPQHF
cdr3_nt: TGTGCCAGCAGCTTCGACAGGGGTAATCAGCCCCAGCATTTT

clone_size: -
j_call: TRBJ1-5
d_call: -
v_call: TRBV6-1
cdr3_aa: CASSENLRRVPHQPQHF
cdr3_nt: TGTGCCAGCAGTGAAAATCTCCGTCGCGTGCCTCATCAGCCCCAGCATTTT

clone_size: -
j_call: TRBJ2-3
d_call: TRBD2
v_call: TRBV18
cdr3_aa: CASSPLLAGGTDTQYF
cdr3_nt: TGTGCCAGCTCCCCACTCTTAGCGGGGGGCACAGATACGCAGTATTTT

clone_size: -
j_call: TRBJ2-3
d_call: -
v_call: TRBV27
cdr3_aa: CASSNIGGIAQYTQYF
cdr3_nt: TGTGCCAGCAGTAACATCGGAGGGATCGCCCAGTATACGCAGTATTTT

clone_size: many
j_call: TRBJ2-1
d_call: TRBD1
v_call: TRBV6-5
cdr3_aa: CASSYMAAGGSNEQFF
cdr3_nt: TGTGCCAGCAGTTACATGGCTGCAGGGGGCTCCAATGAGCAGTTCTTC

clone_size: -
j_call: TRBJ2-7
d_call: -
v_call: TRBV21-1
cdr3_aa: CASSKVGGRQGAYEQYF
cdr3_nt: TGTGCCAGCAGCAAAGTGGGCGGAAGACAGGGGGCCTACGAGCAGTACTTC

clone_size: few
j_call: TRBJ2-5
d_call: -
v_call: TRBV6-6
cdr3_aa: CASSKQETQYF
cdr3_nt: TGTGCCAGCAGTAAACAAGAGACCCAGTACTTC

clone_size: -
j_call: TRBJ2-3
d_call: -
v_call: TRBV5-1
cdr3_aa: CASSPSRLPSTDTQYF
cdr3_nt: TGCGCCAGCAGCCCTTCGAGACTTCCAAGCACAGATACGCAGTATTTT

clone_size: -
j_call: TRBJ1-2
d_call: -
v_call: TRBV30
cdr3_aa: CAWAQLTGYTF
cdr3_nt: TGTGCCTGGGCCCAGCTCACGGGCTACACCTTC

clone_size: -
j_call: TRBJ1-5
d_call: -
v_call: TRBV5-3
cdr3_aa: CARSLGLWPQHF
cdr3_nt: TGTGCCAGAAGCCTTGGACTGTGGCCCCAGCATTTT

clone_size: -
j_call: TRBJ2-7
d_call: -
v_call: TRBV7-9
cdr3_aa: CASSLGFGGPTLNEQYF
cdr3_nt: TGTGCCAGCAGCTTAGGATTTGGGGGACCCACGCTAAACGAGCAGTACTTC

clone_size: -
j_call: TRBJ2-7
d_call: TRBD1
v_call: TRBV19
cdr3_aa: CASRSRQGSYEQYF
cdr3_nt: TGTGCCAGTAGATCGCGACAGGGATCCTACGAGCAGTACTTC

clone_size: -
j_call: TRBJ2-5
d_call: -
v_call: TRBV6-5
cdr3_aa: CASSSLLGPQETQYF
cdr3_nt: TGTGCCAGCAGCTCCCTTTTGGGCCCCCAAGAGACCCAGTACTTC

clone_size: -
j_call: TRBJ2-3
d_call: -
v_call: TRBV5-4
cdr3_aa: CASSWGDTTDTQYF
cdr3_nt: TGTGCCAGCAGCTGGGGGGACACCACAGATACGCAGTATTTT

clone_size: -
j_call: TRBJ2-5
d_call: -
v_call: TRBV7-2
cdr3_aa: CASSLVQDRGETQYF
cdr3_nt: TGTGCCAGCAGCTTAGTGCAGGATAGGGGAGAGACCCAGTACTTC

clone_size: -
j_call: TRBJ1-3
d_call: -
v_call: TRBV6-1
cdr3_aa: CAISERRESGNTIYF
cdr3_nt: TGTGCCATCAGTGAGCGCAGGGAGTCTGGAAACACCATATATTTT

clone_size: -
j_call: TRBJ2-5
d_call: TRBD2
v_call: TRBV7-2
cdr3_aa: CASSGRGLVVLRTQYF
cdr3_nt: TGTGCCAGCAGCGGGAGAGGACTAGTTGTTTTGAGGACCCAGTACTTC

clone_size: -
j_call: TRBJ2-1
d_call: TRBD2
v_call: TRBV7-2
cdr3_aa: CASSSRPTSGYNEQFF
cdr3_nt: TGTGCCAGCAGCTCCCGGCCGACTAGCGGCTACAATGAGCAGTTCTTC

clone_size: -
j_call: TRBJ2-7
d_call: TRBD2
v_call: TRBV27
cdr3_aa: CASSPEGGINYEQYF
cdr3_nt: TGTGCCAGCAGTCCCGAGGGAGGGATAAACTACGAGCAGTACTTC

clone_size: once
j_call: TRBJ1-1
d_call: -
v_call: TRBV29-1
cdr3_aa: CSVVTGRNTEAFF
cdr3_nt: TGCAGCGTTGTAACGGGAAGGAACACTGAAGCTTTCTTT

clone_size: -
j_call: TRBJ1-1
d_call: -
v_call: TRBV28
cdr3_aa: CASSLSFISKAFF
cdr3_nt: TGTGCCAGCAGTTTATCATTTATTTCGAAAGCTTTCTTT

clone_size: few
j_call: TRBJ1-1
d_call: -
v_call: TRBV7-9
cdr3_aa: CASSSGYEAFF
cdr3_nt: TGTGCCAGCAGCTCGGGTTACGAAGCTTTCTTT

clone_size: -
j_call: TRBJ1-5
d_call: -
v_call: TRBV28
cdr3_aa: CASSLEAQPQHF
cdr3_nt: TGTGCCAGCAGTTTGGAGGCACAGCCCCAGCATTTT

clone_size: -
j_call: TRBJ2-1
d_call: TRBD2
v_call: TRBV30
cdr3_aa: CAWTSGRRAYNEQFF
cdr3_nt: TGTGCCTGGACAAGCGGGAGGCGAGCCTACAATGAGCAGTTCTTC

clone_size: -
j_call: TRBJ2-1
d_call: TRBD2
v_call: TRBV28
cdr3_aa: CASSYYRTSGYNEQFF
cdr3_nt: TGTGCCAGCAGTTACTACCGGACTAGCGGATACAATGAGCAGTTCTTC

clone_size: few
j_call: TRBJ1-5
d_call: -
v_call: TRBV30
cdr3_aa: CAWSQGRRNQPQHF
cdr3_nt: TGTGCCTGGAGCCAAGGACGAAGGAATCAGCCCCAGCATTTT

clone_size: -
j_call: TRBJ1-5
d_call: -
v_call: TRBV30
cdr3_aa: CAWSQRGQVGNQPQHF
cdr3_nt: TGTGCCTGGAGTCAGAGGGGTCAAGTGGGCAATCAGCCCCAGCATTTT

clone_size: once
j_call: TRBJ2-2
d_call: -
v_call: TRBV4-1
cdr3_aa: CASSRAVTGELFF
cdr3_nt: TGCGCCAGCAGCCGTGCGGTAACCGGGGAGCTGTTTTTT

clone_size: few
j_call: TRBJ1-4
d_call: TRBD1
v_call: TRBV28
cdr3_aa: CASREQGGREKLFF
cdr3_nt: TGTGCCAGCAGGGAACAGGGGGGTCGGGAAAAACTGTTTTTT

clone_size: -
j_call: TRBJ2-3
d_call: -
v_call: TRBV5-1
cdr3_aa: CASSLIPGVPDTQYF
cdr3_nt: TGCGCCAGCAGCTTGATTCCGGGGGTTCCAGATACGCAGTATTTT

clone_size: -
j_call: TRBJ1-1
d_call: -
v_call: TRBV7-9
cdr3_aa: CASNQYENTEAFF
cdr3_nt: TGTGCCAGCAATCAGTATGAGAACACTGAAGCTTTCTTT

clone_size: -
j_call: TRBJ1-3
d_call: -
v_call: TRBV10-3
cdr3_aa: CAIRQLGSGNTIYF
cdr3_nt: TGTGCCATCAGACAGCTAGGCTCTGGAAACACCATATATTTT

clone_size: once
j_call: TRBJ2-2
d_call: TRBD1
v_call: TRBV5-1
cdr3_aa: CASSLEGQGTTGELFF
cdr3_nt: TGCGCCAGCAGCTTGGAAGGACAGGGGACCACCGGGGAGCTGTTTTTT

clone_size: -
j_call: TRBJ2-7
d_call: -
v_call: TRBV7-9
cdr3_aa: CASSQKGDEQYF
cdr3_nt: TGTGCCAGCAGCCAAAAGGGCGACGAGCAGTACTTC

clone_size: -
j_call: TRBJ1-2
d_call: -
v_call: TRBV9
cdr3_aa: CASSVSGANYYGYTF
cdr3_nt: TGTGCCAGCAGCGTATCGGGGGCTAATTACTATGGCTACACCTTC

clone_size: -
j_call: TRBJ2-1
d_call: TRBD2
v_call: TRBV12-5
cdr3_aa: CASGLVPNSGANNEQFF
cdr3_nt: TGTGCTAGTGGTTTGGTACCGAATAGCGGGGCCAACAATGAGCAGTTCTTC

clone_size: once
j_call: TRBJ1-1
d_call: -
v_call: TRBV30
cdr3_aa: CAWSPHRKFGRLSETEAFF
cdr3_nt: TGTGCCTGGAGTCCGCACCGTAAGTTCGGGCGGCTGAGTGAAACTGAAGCTTTCTTT

clone_size: -
j_call: TRBJ1-5
d_call: -
v_call: TRBV6-1
cdr3_aa: CASSQPGQLNQPQHF
cdr3_nt: TGTGCCAGCAGTCAGCCGGGACAACTCAATCAGCCCCAGCATTTT

clone_size: -
j_call: TRBJ1-4
d_call: -
v_call: TRBV5-1
cdr3_aa: CASSAGPSEKLFF
cdr3_nt: TGCGCCAGCAGCGCGGGGCCGAGTGAAAAACTGTTTTTT

clone_size: once
j_call: TRBJ1-1
d_call: -
v_call: TRBV6-6
cdr3_aa: CASTRGALGNTEAFF
cdr3_nt: TGTGCCAGCACTAGAGGGGCGCTGGGAAACACTGAAGCTTTCTTT

clone_size: -
j_call: TRBJ2-4
d_call: -
v_call: TRBV7-9
cdr3_aa: CASSPRDKNIQYF
cdr3_nt: TGTGCCAGCAGCCCCCGGGACAAAAACATTCAGTACTTC